One and the same sample provided the 32 T cell receptor beta chains below, sequenced in a study of T-cell memory formation after mild COVID-19. TCRdb itself ran the 5' RACE reads through MiXCR, one entry per CDR3 protein. The profile shows around 250,000 distinct CDR3 sequences, 15% to 20% of them singletons. Sequencing used PBMCs or a T cell subset sorted from them (not recorded which). The source is a man in his late teens or twenties who had mild COVID-19 (a few samples of this study predate the infection). Cell type and time point are not known.

The rearrangement links TRBV9 to TRBJ2-1; D perhaps matches TRBD2 (5 bases). Germline CDR1 reads SGDLS; CDR2 reads YYNGEE. The CDR3 sequence is 16 residues long. Trimming left V 0 bases short and J 5 bases short, with 15 bases between. For the CDR3, the DNA is TGTGCCAGCAGCGTAGAGAGGATCAGAGGGAACAATGAGCAGTTCTTC. It encodes CASSVERIRGNNEQFF.

Notes on this clonotype: One end of the junction varies from germline; a read error may be responsible. CDR3 sequence: CASSRGEDKQYF. The CDR3 nucleotides are TGCGCCAGCAGCCGGGGGGAGGATAAGCAGTATTTT. This chain connects TRBV4-1 to TRBJ2-3; tentatively, D is TRBD2 (6 bases). The CDR3 consists of 12 residues. CDR1 and CDR2 (germline): MGHRA, YSYEKL.

The V gene is TRBV5-4, the J gene TRBJ1-6; no reliable D call. V gave up 0 bases and J gave up 1 base, with 11 bases separating them. The CDR3 sequence is 17 residues long. Germline lookup yields CDR1 SGHNT and CDR2 YYREEE (reference sequence). The CDR3 DNA follows: TGTGCCAGCAGCTTGGCCCTACAGAGATCCTATAATTCACCCCTCCACTTT. Encoded protein: CASSLALQRSYNSPLHF.

This chain uses TRBV12-3 or TRBV12-4 with TRBJ2-1, with 10 bases aligning to TRBD1. This CDR3 is 16 amino acids long. The V and J ends lost 2 bases and 4 bases, in that order; junction bases with no gene match: 5. The CDR3: CASSLRGQGHYNEQFF. The CDR3, as DNA: TGTGCCAGCAGTTTAAGGGGACAGGGGCATTACAATGAGCAGTTCTTC.

This clonotype was counted only a few times. The chain has TRBV12-3 or TRBV12-4 and TRBJ2-3; 7 bases fit TRBD2. The CDR3 length is 14 residues. V shed 5 bases, J shed 5 bases, and the junction held 7 bases outside the gene matches. In DNA form, the CDR3 reads TGTGCCAGCAGTCCCCGGGACTATGGAGATACGCAGTATTTT. It specifies CASSPRDYGDTQYF.

The rearrangement links TRBV6-5 to TRBJ2-4; the D is unclear. The CDR3 runs to 14 residues. Germline CDR1 and CDR2: MNHEY and SVGAGI. Trimming took off 0 bases at V and 8 bases at J, with 11 bases between the two ends. The CDR3 nucleotides are TGTGCCAGCAGTTACTCAGGGCTCAAGGACATTCAGTACTTC. Translation gives CASSYSGLKDIQYF.

The J gene is TRBJ2-1, the V gene TRBV20-1; D possibly corresponds to TRBD2 (5 bases). With 5 bases removed from V and 8 bases from J, the gap between germline ends came to 16 bases. This CDR3 has 13 residues. Germline V gene sequence: CDR1 DFQATT, CDR2 SNEGSKA (reference sequence). In DNA form, the CDR3 reads TGCAGTGCTCCGGACTCAAGAGAGGATGAGCAGTTCTTC. This encodes CSAPDSREDEQFF.

The genes are TRBV18 and TRBJ2-7; 10 bases are a match to TRBD2. The CDR3 contains 15 residues. V trimming: 2 bases; J trimming: 5 bases; junction bases outside the gene matches: 6. Germline CDR1 reads KGHSH; CDR2 reads LQKENI. In DNA, the CDR3 is TGTGCCAGCTCACCATTTGGGACTAGCGCTCACGAGCAGTACTTC. Its protein product is CASSPFGTSAHEQYF. The full variable domain, in which reference TRBV18 and TRBJ2-7 provide the parts outside the CDR3, is NAGVMQNPRHLVRRRGQEARLRCSPMKGHSHVYWYRQLPEEGLKFMVYLQKENIIDESGMPKERFSAEFPKEGPSILRIQQVVRGDSAAYFCASSPFGTSAHEQYFGPGTRLTVT.

The CDR3 spells CASAGSFYEQYV. CDR3 bases: TGTGCCAGCGCCGGCAGTTTCTACGAGCAGTACGTC. V gene TRBV2 combines with J gene TRBJ2-7; D is unclear. CDR1 and CDR2 (germline): SNHLY, FYNNEI. The germline V and J ends were trimmed by 8 bases and 3 bases, with 11 bases remaining between them. The CDR3 contains 12 residues.

This clonotype was seen more than once but under ten times. This rearrangement joins TRBV20-1 to TRBJ2-2; D remains ambiguous. The CDR3 length is 14 residues. The germline V gene has CDR1 DFQATT and CDR2 SNEGSKA (reference sequence). V lost 7 bases and J 4 bases, leaving 16 bases between the germline ends. The CDR3 DNA reads TGCAGTGTTTTACTACCAACAAGCACCGGGGAGCTGTTTTTT. This gives the protein CSVLLPTSTGELFF.

The chain uses TRBV28 and TRBJ1-2, with D maybe TRBD1 (5 bases). Germline V gene lookup returns CDR1 MDHEN and CDR2 SYDVKM. Between the trimmed V and J ends, which lost 7 bases and 6 bases, there was a span of 12 bases. CDR3 length: 12 residues. The CDR3 protein is CASNVRGHGYTF. In nucleotides, the CDR3 is TGTGCCAGCAACGTGAGGGGCCATGGCTACACCTTC.

The V call is TRBV7-2, the J call TRBJ2-7; TRBD1 matches at 12 bases. The germline V gene encodes CDR1 SGHTA and CDR2 FQGNSA. J was trimmed by 5 bases and V by 2 bases; bases with no gene match: 4. This CDR3 region has 15 residues. This CDR3 reads CASSLTGTGGDEQYF. The CDR3 nucleotides read TGTGCCAGCAGCTTAACCGGGACAGGGGGCGACGAGCAGTACTTC.

In its sample, this clonotype was seen a few times. The chain is built from TRBV13 and TRBJ1-2; unclear D gene. V dropped 5 bases and J dropped 8 bases, with 12 bases sitting between them. CDR1 is PRHDT and CDR2 is FYEKMQ in the germline V gene (reference sequence). The CDR3 totals 12 residues. CDR3 nucleotide sequence: TGTGCCAGCAGCGAGGGCGATGGGGGCTACACCTTC. Its translation is CASSEGDGGYTF. Full variable domain (outside the CDR3, taken from reference TRBV13 and TRBJ1-2): AAGVIQSPRHLIKEKRETATLKCYPIPRHDTVYWYQQGPGQDPQFLISFYEKMQSDKGSIPDRFSAQQFSDYHSELNMSSLELGDSALYFCASSEGDGGYTFGSGTRLTVV.

The chain carries TRBV4-3 and TRBJ2-3; TRBD2 matches 10 bases. With V trimmed by 4 bases and J by 4 bases, 5 bases remained unmatched. From germline, CDR1 is LGHNA and CDR2 YSLEER. The CDR3 length is 15 residues. In nucleotides, the CDR3 is TGCGCCAGCAGCCCCGCTAGCGGGGGCCCAGATACGCAGTATTTT. It encodes CASSPASGGPDTQYF.

This clonotype was counted only a few times. The genes are TRBV28 and TRBJ2-7, with D maybe TRBD2 (5 bases). The CDR3 extends over 13 amino acids. Germline loops: CDR1 MDHEN, CDR2 SYDVKM. V shed 6 bases and J shed 3 bases, with 12 bases lying between them. The CDR3 sequence is CASSPGVGYEQYV. Written as DNA, the CDR3 is TGTGCCAGCAGCCCCGGGGTCGGCTACGAGCAGTACGTC.

Ten or more counts support this clonotype. The chain recombines TRBV10-3 with TRBJ2-5; weak D call: TRBD2 (5 bases). CDR3 length: 13 amino acids. Trimming pared 4 bases from V and 5 bases from J, leaving 11 bases between. Germline CDR1 ENHRY, CDR2 SYGVKD. The CDR3 spells CAISGTREETQYF. The CDR3 coding sequence is TGTGCCATCAGTGGAACTAGGGAGGAGACCCAGTACTTC.

This clonotype has only a few counts. The CDR3 protein is CASSHGTGEAEAFF. Here the CDR3 DNA reads TGCGCCAGCAGCCACGGGACAGGAGAAGCCGAAGCTTTCTTT. The chain recombines TRBV5-1 with TRBJ1-1, with 8 bases that match TRBD1. Trimming took 4 bases from V and 8 from J; bases not matched to a gene: 10. This CDR3 has 14 amino acids. Germline V gene sequence: CDR1 SGHRS, CDR2 YFSETQ.

This clonotype was seen only a few times. This chain links TRBV12-3 or TRBV12-4 with TRBJ1-4; the D is unclear. CDR3 length equals 13 residues. V gave up 5 bases and J gave up 6 bases, with 10 bases separating them. The CDR3 loop reads CASSVYAHEKLFF. The DNA for the CDR3 is TGTGCCAGCAGTGTCTATGCCCATGAAAAACTGTTTTTT.

This clonotype appeared a few times. This chain connects TRBV6-1 to TRBJ2-1; the D call may be TRBD1 or TRBD2 (5 bases each). CDR3 length: 15 residues. Germline V gene data show CDR1 as MNHNS and CDR2 as SASEGT. Deletions cut 6 bases from V and 8 bases from J, with 20 bases between. CDR3 DNA: TGTGCCAGCAGGATGATTACCGGACGGGGCGATGAGCAGTTCTTC. It yields the protein CASRMITGRGDEQFF.

This chain links TRBV18 with TRBJ2-5, with D uncertain. This CDR3 is 12 amino acids long. Per the germline V gene, CDR1 is KGHSH and CDR2 is LQKENI. Trimming removed 6 bases at V and 1 base at J, with 6 bases between. This chain's CDR3 is CASSPAQETQYF. In DNA form, the CDR3 reads TGTGCCAGCTCCCCGGCCCAAGAGACCCAGTACTTC.

This chain uses TRBV20-1 with TRBJ2-7; D gene uncertain. Germline loops: CDR1 DFQATT, CDR2 SNEGSKA (reference sequence). The CDR3 has 11 amino acids. DNA for the CDR3: TGCAGCCGGCCCCCGCAGAACGAGCAGTACGTC. It encodes CSRPPQNEQYV.

As DNA, the CDR3 is TGCAGTGCTAGAGATCCCTACACAGATACGCAGTATTTT. Its protein product is CSARDPYTDTQYF. The V and J genes are TRBV20-1 and TRBJ2-3; no firm D call. CDR1 DFQATT and CDR2 SNEGSKA come from the germline V gene (reference sequence). V was pared by 0 bases and J by 2 bases, with 6 bases between. The CDR3 totals 13 residues.

This chain connects TRBV5-1 to TRBJ1-6; 9 nucleotides align to TRBD1. Losses at the gene ends were 3 bases for V and 10 bases for J; bases not matched to a gene: 8. CDR1 is SGHRS and CDR2 is YFSETQ in the germline V gene. This CDR3 contains 15 residues. The chain's CDR3 is CASSWGTGSKSPLHF. The CDR3 nucleotides are TGCGCCAGCAGCTGGGGGACAGGGTCAAAATCACCCCTCCACTTT.

V is TRBV12-3 or TRBV12-4 and J is TRBJ2-7, with D unclear. The CDR3 has 14 residues. Trimming pared 5 bases from V and 5 bases from J, leaving 16 bases between. CDR3: CASSVQTEPHEQYF. The CDR3 DNA reads as TGTGCCAGCAGTGTGCAGACGGAGCCCCACGAGCAGTACTTC.

This clonotype was seen more than once but under ten times. V gene TRBV29-1 combines with J gene TRBJ2-3; D may correspond to TRBD1 or TRBD2 (5 bases each). This CDR3 contains 13 residues. Deletions cut 6 bases from V and 0 bases from J, with 10 bases between. Germline CDR1 is SQVTM and CDR2 is ANQGSEA. The CDR3 DNA is TGCAGCGTACCGGGACCTAGCACAGATACGCAGTATTTT. Translation: CSVPGPSTDTQYF.

In nucleotides, the CDR3 is TGTGCCAGCAGTGAAACCCCGGTTCGCGAGACCCAGTACTTC. Protein sequence: CASSETPVRETQYF. The genes are TRBV27 and TRBJ2-5; no firm D call. V lost 5 bases to trimming and J lost 5 bases, with 15 bases between them. The CDR3 runs 14 residues. Germline lookup yields CDR1 MNHEY and CDR2 SMNVEV (reference sequence).

This clonotype was observed many times. The J gene is TRBJ2-2, the V gene TRBV10-3; tentative D call: TRBD2 (5 bases). Germline V gene data show CDR1 as ENHRY and CDR2 as SYGVKD. Trimming took off 1 base at V and 2 bases at J, with 11 bases between the two ends. The CDR3 extends over 16 amino acids. Here the CDR3 DNA reads TGTGCCATCAGTGAGTTTCGCGGGCCCAACACCGGGGAGCTGTTTTTT. It specifies CAISEFRGPNTGELFF.

This clonotype was seen a few times. The CDR3 here is CSGTSLYNEQFF. CDR3 bases: TGCAGTGGGACTAGCCTGTACAATGAGCAGTTCTTC. The J gene is TRBJ2-1, the V gene TRBV29-1, with TRBD2 matching over 9 bases. The CDR3 runs to 12 residues. Germline CDR1 SQVTM, CDR2 ANQGSEA.

This clonotype has just a few counts. The genes are TRBV9 and TRBJ1-6; D might be TRBD1 (5 bases). V dropped 4 bases and J dropped 8 bases, with 16 bases sitting between them. The CDR3 has 15 amino acids. Germline V gene sequence: CDR1 SGDLS, CDR2 YYNGEE. CDR3 DNA sequence: TGTGCCAGCAGCACGGGAGGGCAGGGCGATTCACCCCTCCACTTT. Protein product: CASSTGGQGDSPLHF.

This clonotype was counted between two and nine times. V gene TRBV28 combines with J gene TRBJ1-2; no clear D. The CDR3 consists of 13 residues. Germline CDR1 and CDR2: MDHEN and SYDVKM. Deletions cut 3 bases from V and 8 bases from J, with 13 bases between. The CDR3 is CASSFKGFGGYTF. CDR3 DNA sequence: TGTGCCAGCAGTTTCAAAGGGTTTGGCGGCTACACCTTC.

This clonotype turned up a few times. V usage is TRBV4-3 and J usage is TRBJ1-6; D remains unclear. Germline CDR1 LGHNA, CDR2 YSLEER. The length of the CDR3 is 13 residues. Trimming removed 3 bases at V and 8 bases at J, with 8 bases between. CDR3: CASSQHRDSPLHF. The CDR3 nucleotides read TGCGCCAGCAGCCAGCACAGAGATTCACCCCTCCACTTT.

This clonotype was seen repeatedly, ten times or more. V is TRBV7-4 and J is TRBJ2-7, with TRBD1 identical over 9 bases. V was clipped by 5 bases and J by 3 bases; unmatched bases: 14. Per germline, CDR1 SGHVT and CDR2 SQSDAQ. The CDR3 sequence is 17 residues long. Here the CDR3 reads CASSQRDRVCKSYEQYF. The CDR3 DNA is TGTGCCAGCAGCCAACGGGACAGGGTATGCAAAAGCTACGAGCAGTACTTC.